A single sample gave rise to the 2 T cell receptor beta chains below, sequenced in a study of beta chain features in type 1 diabetes. These receptors lack a known antigen. TCRB transcripts that were expressed got sequenced, as all of the isolated RNA had been reverse transcribed. Clones were read by immunoSEQ multiplex PCR, and TCRdb kept only the in-frame ones, dropping some. The repertoire has 600,000 to 700,000 clones, roughly an eighth of them found once; the top ten carry 0.09% to 0.15%. Study results and caveats: Shorter TCRB CDR3s, moderately but significantly so, were found in Type 1 diabetes patients in all four CD4+ subsets.

Sample: naive CD4+ T cells from blood. The receptor set was obtained from a man aged 30 to 39 with type 1 diabetes.

This clone was seen only a few times. This sequence joins TRBV29-1 and TRBJ2-5, with 12 positions matching TRBD1. Unmatched junction bases numbered 4, after V lost 6 bases and J lost 2 bases. Germline CDR1 and CDR2: SQVTM and ANQGSEA. This CDR3 comprises 14 residues. CDR3 DNA: TGCAGCGTCGGGACAGGGGGCACTCAAGAGACCCAGTACTTC. It specifies CSVGTGGTQETQYF.

This clone showed up just a few times. Within the sample, other DNA sequences also encode this same CDR3. This chain connects TRBV5-1 to TRBJ2-7; D is unclear. The CDR3 spans 13 residues. In germline, CDR1 is SGHRS, CDR2 YFSETQ. V lost 0 bases and J lost 4, with 8 bases in between. CDR3 bases: TGCGCCAGCAGCTTGGGTCCAGAATACGAGCAGTACTTC. The encoded protein is CASSLGPEYEQYF.